The 21 T cell receptor beta chains reported below all come from one sample, sequenced in a study of identical twins. From the 5' RACE reads, TCRdb called clonotypes with MiXCR, one entry per CDR3 protein. The sample consists of some 1,600,000 distinct CDR3 sequences, more than 30% of them appearing once. The sample was cord blood. These TCRs come from a newborn girl in good health.

The chain recombines TRBV10-3 with TRBJ1-1; TRBD1 is a possible D gene (6 bases). The ends were cut back, 8 bases at V and 8 bases at J, with 15 bases in the middle. The CDR3 loop spans 12 amino acids. Looked up from germline, CDR1 is ENHRY and CDR2 is SYGVKD. The CDR3 protein is CAIAKGGPEAFF. CDR3 DNA: TGTGCCATCGCTAAGGGGGGGCCCGAAGCTTTCTTT.

The gene calls are TRBV20-1 and TRBJ1-2, with D uncertain. The germline V and J ends were trimmed by 2 bases and 8 bases, with 18 bases remaining between them. The germline V gene encodes CDR1 DFQATT and CDR2 SNEGSKA (reference sequence). This CDR3 spans 14 amino acids. The CDR3 region has the DNA TGCAGTGCTAGAAGGTTACGGGGATATGGCGGCTACACCTTC. Protein product: CSARRLRGYGGYTF.

This clonotype was observed at least ten times. The chain combines TRBV6-8 with TRBJ1-5; no clear D gene. This CDR3 comprises 14 residues. Trimming took off 0 bases at V and 5 bases at J, with 8 bases between the two ends. The germline gives CDR1 MNHGY, CDR2 SAAAGT. CDR3 region: CASSYSNRDQPQHF. CDR3 DNA: TGTGCCAGCAGTTACTCGAACCGGGATCAGCCCCAGCATTTT.

As concerns this clonotype: The CDR3 carries no conserved terminal phenylalanine or tryptophan, so it likely arises from a read error. The CDR3 region has the DNA TGCAGCGTTGAAGATCCGGGCTCCCCCTACGAGCAGTACCTC. Translated, it gives CSVEDPGSPYEQYL. The rearrangement joins TRBV29-1 to TRBJ2-7; D is unresolved. Trimming removed 0 bases from V and 2 bases from J, with 11 bases in between. CDR3 size: 14 residues. The V gene's germline CDR1 is SQVTM and CDR2 ANQGSEA.

The chain links TRBV7-9 to TRBJ1-2; D not certain. Germline loops: CDR1 SEHNR, CDR2 FQNEAQ (reference sequence). The CDR3 consists of 15 residues. The V and J ends lost 2 bases and 4 bases respectively, with 14 bases between them. CDR3 in DNA: TGTGCCAGCAGCTTACGCACGGGCGAAAGCTATGGCTACACCTTC. Translation: CASSLRTGESYGYTF.

The sample holds a few counts of this clonotype. The chain has TRBV4-1 and TRBJ2-7, with D tentatively TRBD2 (5 bases). Germline CDR1 MGHRA, CDR2 YSYEKL. The CDR3 runs 14 residues. V was trimmed by 1 base and J by 2 bases, leaving 9 bases between them. CDR3 nucleotide sequence: TGCGCCAGCAGCCAAGTCGAGGGTCCCTACGAGCAGTACTTC. This encodes CASSQVEGPYEQYF.

V is TRBV28 and J is TRBJ2-5, with D perhaps TRBD2 (6 bases). The length of the CDR3 is 15 residues. Germline V gene sequence: CDR1 MDHEN, CDR2 SYDVKM. V lost 2 bases and J 11 bases, leaving 21 bases between the germline ends. The CDR3 is CASSLAGPTYNEQYF. DNA of the CDR3: TGTGCCAGCAGTTTAGCGGGGCCCACCTACAATGAGCAGTACTTC.

The rearrangement joins TRBV10-3 to TRBJ1-6; D is unclear. This CDR3 comprises 16 residues. The germline CDR1 and CDR2 sequences are ENHRY and SYGVKD. Trimming pared 6 bases from V and 5 bases from J, leaving 17 bases between. CDR3 sequence (DNA): TGTGCCATCAGCCCTACCCGGGTTTTACATAATTCACCCCTCCACTTT. Its translation: CAISPTRVLHNSPLHF.

In its sample, this clonotype was seen once. A much larger clonotype is one base distant, so this may be a read error. The chain carries TRBV7-9 and TRBJ1-1; D not certain. The CDR3 is 14 residues long. Germline-derived CDR1 and CDR2 are SEHNR and FQNEAQ (reference sequence). Between the trimmed V and J ends, which lost 0 bases and 1 base, there was a span of 6 bases. The CDR3 DNA is TGTGCCAGCAGCTTAGCGCTGGAGAACACTGAAGCTTTCTTT. It codes for CASSLALENTEAFF.

The J gene is TRBJ2-3, the V gene TRBV12-3 or TRBV12-4, with TRBD1 matching over 9 bases. V gave up 3 bases and J gave up 4 bases; unmatched junction bases: 8. The length of the CDR3 is 16 residues. The CDR3 DNA reads as TGTGCCAGCAGTTTTGCGACAGGGGGACGCGCAGATACGCAGTATTTT. This translates into CASSFATGGRADTQYF.

This clonotype was seen only a few times. CDR3 DNA sequence: TGTGCCAGCAGTTCAAACAGGGGAAGGGACACTGAAGCTTTCTTT. As protein: CASSSNRGRDTEAFF. The chain has TRBV12-3 or TRBV12-4 and TRBJ1-1, with 7 bases matching TRBD1. The CDR3 is 15 amino acids. V shed 4 bases and J 3 bases; nucleotides not matched to a gene: 8.

The chain couples TRBV28 to TRBJ2-3, with a weak D call TRBD2 (6 bases). Deletions cut 5 bases from V and 6 bases from J, with 18 bases between. Germline V gene sequence: CDR1 MDHEN, CDR2 SYDVKM. There are 15 residues in the CDR3. The CDR3 DNA reads TGTGCCAGCAGTCGGAGGAGGGCCGGTGGGGATACGCAGTATTTT. Its translation is CASSRRRAGGDTQYF.

CDR3 residues: CSVPKGGGSRYEQYF. For the CDR3, the DNA is TGCAGCGTACCTAAAGGAGGAGGGTCTCGATACGAGCAGTACTTC. This rearrangement joins TRBV29-1 to TRBJ2-7; D is possibly TRBD2 (6 bases). CDR1 is SQVTM, CDR2 ANQGSEA, per germline. Trimming left V 6 bases short and J 4 bases short, with 22 bases between. There are 15 residues in the CDR3.

Details on this clonotype: A much larger clone sits a single nucleotide away, making a read error possible. This rearrangement joins TRBV14 to TRBJ2-7; 10 nucleotides agree with TRBD2. The J segment lost 7 bases and the V segment lost 4 bases, leaving 13 bases of the junction unmatched. The CDR3 sequence is 16 residues long. From germline, CDR1 is SGHDN and CDR2 FVKESK. The CDR3 protein is CASSPLTSGLYNEQYF. The CDR3 nucleotides read TGTGCCAGCAGCCCCTTGACTAGCGGGTTGTACAATGAGCAGTACTTC.

This clonotype has at least ten counts. The V gene is TRBV6-5, the J gene TRBJ2-7, with TRBD1 identical over 10 bases. The CDR3 runs 16 residues. Germline loops: CDR1 MNHEY, CDR2 SVGAGI. V shed 2 bases, J shed 4 bases, and the junction held 8 bases outside the gene matches. CDR3 protein: CASSYGSGQGKYEQYF. For the CDR3, the DNA is TGTGCCAGCAGTTACGGTTCGGGACAGGGGAAGTACGAGCAGTACTTC.

This clonotype showed up just a few times. The chain joins TRBV20-1 to TRBJ2-7; possibly TRBD1 for D (6 bases). CDR1 and CDR2 from the germline V gene are DFQATT and SNEGSKA (reference sequence). CDR3 length equals 14 residues. V dropped 3 bases and J dropped 0 bases, with 12 bases sitting between them. CDR3 DNA sequence: TGCAGTGCTAGGGACAGACCGAGCTCCTACGAGCAGTACTTC. Residues: CSARDRPSSYEQYF.

Details on this clonotype: At one of its ends the junction is not consistent with the germline gene, which may arise from a read error. V is TRBV12-3 or TRBV12-4 and J is TRBJ1-5, with 7 bases identical to TRBD1. CDR3 length: 15 amino acids. Written as DNA, the CDR3 is TGTGCCAGCAGTTTGTTAGGGGGCGTGAATCAGCCCCTGCATTTT. Its translation: CASSLLGGVNQPLHF.

This clonotype was counted only a few times. J is TRBJ2-7 and V is TRBV3-1; 7 bases are a match to TRBD1. The V and J ends lost 8 bases and 6 bases, in that order; junction bases with no gene match: 13. CDR3 size: 14 residues. Per germline, CDR1 LGHDT and CDR2 YNNKEL (reference sequence). The CDR3 DNA reads as TGTGCCAGCGGTGAAGGGACAGTACCTGGCGAGCAGTACTTC. This encodes CASGEGTVPGEQYF.

The rearrangement uses TRBV7-9 and TRBJ2-1; TRBD1 might be the D (5 bases). The germline V gene encodes CDR1 SEHNR and CDR2 FQNEAQ (reference sequence). The CDR3 consists of 15 residues. With 3 bases removed from V and 5 bases from J, the gap between germline ends came to 14 bases. The CDR3 here is CASSFTGRVDNEQFF. CDR3 in DNA: TGTGCCAGCAGCTTTACAGGCAGGGTCGACAATGAGCAGTTCTTC.

This sequence joins TRBV19 and TRBJ1-1; tentatively, D is TRBD1 (5 bases). Germline V lookup: CDR1 LNHDA, CDR2 SQIVND (reference sequence). This CDR3 has 14 amino acids. V was cut by 2 bases and J by 1 base, with 8 bases left in between. The CDR3 loop is CASSIQGWNTEAFF. CDR3 bases: TGTGCCAGTAGTATACAGGGATGGAACACTGAAGCTTTCTTT.

This clonotype was observed a few times. One end of the junction does not line up with germline, which may come from a read error. The chain carries TRBV20-1 and TRBJ2-4, with 10 positions matching TRBD2. CDR3 size: 15 residues. The germline V gene has CDR1 DFQATT and CDR2 SNEGSKA (reference sequence). CDR3 region: CIARDSGGAKNIQYF. In DNA form, the CDR3 reads TGCATTGCTAGAGATAGCGGGGGGGCCAAAAACATTCAGTACTTC.